This entry concerns a single T cell receptor beta chain. This sample was included in a study of blood T cell repertoires in COVID-19. The overall study: Sources were T cells, B-cell-depleted T cells, or PBMCs; the material itself was cDNA or gDNA.

The authors' processing: The assay estimated nucleated cells by amplifying reference gene primers. The table came from immunoSEQ multiplex PCR; TCRdb's copy has only in-frame clones and leaves some out. D and trimming were read from the DNA, whereas the V and J calls and clone size are those reported in that table. The sample includes about 150,000 clones, around 81% of them seen just once. Germline loops: CDR1 SGHNT, CDR2 YENEEA. V lost 2 bases, J lost 3 bases, and 6 bases lay in between. This CDR3 is built from 13 residues. What was sequenced was peripheral blood. The TCR was taken from a man in his fifties or sixties with active or convalescent COVID-19. V usage is TRBV11-3 and J usage is TRBJ2-3; D is uncertain. The CDR3 nucleotides are TGTGCCAGCAGCTTATTCCCTACAGATACGCAGTATTTT. This gives the protein CASSLFPTDTQYF. Supplemented by reference TRBV11-3 and TRBJ2-3, the full variable domain reads EAGVVQSPRYKIIEKKQPVAFWCNPISGHNTLYWYLQNLGQGPELLIRYENEEAVDDSQLPKDRFSAERLKGVDSTLKIQPAELGDSAVYLCASSLFPTDTQYFGPGTRLTVL.